This T cell receptor (beta chain) is drawn from a study of OX40 agonist ivuxolimab in advanced cancers. Study information: At approximately 83% male, the cohort had a mean age of around 56 years, ranging from about 23 to 79. Findings and limits, study-wide: Averaging showed that CD8+ T cells had more expanded clones than CD4+ did.

Profiled with immunoSEQ multiplex PCR; TCRdb holds only in-frame clones, not every one. The sample lists around 69,000 clones, approximately 90% occurring once. About this clone: Its target is not known.

Patients who had autoimmune disease history or got systemic immunosuppression were left out. V was trimmed by 5 bases and J by 5 bases, leaving 21 bases between them. The length of the CDR3 is 17 residues. From germline, CDR1 is MDHEN and CDR2 SYDVKM. The starting material was CD4+ or CD8+ T cells sorted from blood, obtained in a trial of the OX40 agonist ivuxolimab. The V gene is TRBV28, the J gene TRBJ1-4, with D possibly TRBD1 on 6 matching bases. The origin of this receptor is an adult with an advanced solid tumor such as melanoma, head and neck, liver or kidney cancer. CDR3 sequence: CASSTSNRDIGNEKLFF. Here the CDR3 DNA reads TGTGCCAGCAGTACATCGAACCGGGACATTGGGAATGAAAAACTGTTTTTT. The whole variable domain, remainder taken from reference TRBV28 and TRBJ1-4, is DVKVTQSSRYLVKRTGEKVFLECVQDMDHENMFWYRQDPGLGLRLIYFSYDVKMKEKGDIPEGYSVSREKKERFSLILESASTNQTSMYLCASSTSNRDIGNEKLFFGSGTQLSVL.